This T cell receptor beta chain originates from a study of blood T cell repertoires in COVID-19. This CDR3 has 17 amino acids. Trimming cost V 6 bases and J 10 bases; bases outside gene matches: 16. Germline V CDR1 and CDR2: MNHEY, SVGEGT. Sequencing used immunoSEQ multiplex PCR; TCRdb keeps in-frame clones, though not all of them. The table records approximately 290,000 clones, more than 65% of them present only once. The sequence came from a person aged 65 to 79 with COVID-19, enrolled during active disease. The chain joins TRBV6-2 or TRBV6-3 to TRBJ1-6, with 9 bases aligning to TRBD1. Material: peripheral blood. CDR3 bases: TGTGCCAGCAGCCTAAGGAGGACAGGGGCGGTTAACTCACCCCTCCACTTT. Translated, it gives CASSLRRTGAVNSPLHF.